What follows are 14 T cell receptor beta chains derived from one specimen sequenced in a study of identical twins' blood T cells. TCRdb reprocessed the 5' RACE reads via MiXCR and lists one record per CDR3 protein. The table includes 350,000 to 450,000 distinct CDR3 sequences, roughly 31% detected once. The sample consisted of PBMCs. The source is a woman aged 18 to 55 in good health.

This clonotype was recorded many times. The CDR3 loop is CASNGRNTEAFF. For the CDR3, the DNA is TGTGCCAGCAACGGTCGGAACACTGAAGCTTTCTTT. The gene calls are TRBV6-1 and TRBJ1-1; no reliable D call. CDR3 size: 12 residues. V was pared by 7 bases and J by 1 base, with 7 bases between. From germline, CDR1 is MNHNS and CDR2 SASEGT.

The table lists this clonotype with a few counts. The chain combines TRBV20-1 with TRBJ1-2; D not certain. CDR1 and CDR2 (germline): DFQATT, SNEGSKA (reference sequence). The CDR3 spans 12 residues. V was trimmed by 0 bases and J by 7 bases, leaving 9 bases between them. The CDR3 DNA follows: TGCAGTGCTAGAGATCAAGGCGGTGGCTACACCTTC. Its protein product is CSARDQGGGYTF.

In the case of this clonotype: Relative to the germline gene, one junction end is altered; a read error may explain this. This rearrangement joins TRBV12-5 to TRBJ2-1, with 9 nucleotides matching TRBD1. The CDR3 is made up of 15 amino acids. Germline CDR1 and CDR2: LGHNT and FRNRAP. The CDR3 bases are TGTGTTAGTGGTTTAGGGGGGACAGGGTACAATGAGCAGTTCTTC. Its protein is CVSGLGGTGYNEQFF.

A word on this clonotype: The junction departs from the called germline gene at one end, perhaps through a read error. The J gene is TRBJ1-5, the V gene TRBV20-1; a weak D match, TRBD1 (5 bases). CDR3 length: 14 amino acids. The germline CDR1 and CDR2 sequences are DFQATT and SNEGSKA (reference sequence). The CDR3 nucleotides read TGCAGTGCTAGGGAAGACAGCGGCAATCAGCACCAGCATTTT. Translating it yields CSAREDSGNQHQHF.

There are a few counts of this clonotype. CDR3 in amino acids: CASSATGTDYGYTF. The CDR3 region has the DNA TGCGCCAGCAGCGCAACCGGGACGGACTATGGCTACACCTTC. The V call is TRBV5-1, the J call TRBJ1-2; D perhaps matches TRBD1 (5 bases). V lost 4 bases to trimming and J lost 3 bases, with 13 bases between them. The CDR3 spans 14 residues. CDR1 and CDR2 (germline): SGHRS, YFSETQ.

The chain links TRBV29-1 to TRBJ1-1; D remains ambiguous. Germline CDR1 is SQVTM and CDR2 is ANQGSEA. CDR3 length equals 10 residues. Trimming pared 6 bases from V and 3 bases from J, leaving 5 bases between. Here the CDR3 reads CSVSDTEAFF. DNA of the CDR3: TGCAGCGTAAGTGACACTGAAGCTTTCTTT.

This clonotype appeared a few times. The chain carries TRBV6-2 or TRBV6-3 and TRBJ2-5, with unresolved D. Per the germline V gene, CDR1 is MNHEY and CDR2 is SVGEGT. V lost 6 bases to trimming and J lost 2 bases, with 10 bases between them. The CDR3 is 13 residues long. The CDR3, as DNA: TGTGCCAGCAGAAATGTGGGACAAGAGACCCAGTACTTC. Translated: CASRNVGQETQYF.

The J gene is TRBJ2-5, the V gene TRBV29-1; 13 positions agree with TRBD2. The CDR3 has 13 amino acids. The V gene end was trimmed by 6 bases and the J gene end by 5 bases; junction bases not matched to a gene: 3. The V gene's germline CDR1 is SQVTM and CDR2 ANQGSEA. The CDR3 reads CSVRTSGSETQYF. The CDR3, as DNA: TGCAGCGTCCGGACTAGCGGGAGTGAGACCCAGTACTTC.

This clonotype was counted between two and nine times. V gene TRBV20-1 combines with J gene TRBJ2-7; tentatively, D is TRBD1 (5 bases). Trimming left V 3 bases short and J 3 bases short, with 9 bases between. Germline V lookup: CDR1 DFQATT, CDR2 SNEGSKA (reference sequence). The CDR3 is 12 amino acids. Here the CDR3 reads CSARQGGYEQYF. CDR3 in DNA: TGCAGTGCTAGGCAGGGTGGCTACGAGCAGTACTTC.

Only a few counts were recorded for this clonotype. The CDR3 spells CSADRRNTEAFF. CDR3 DNA: TGCAGCGCTGACCGGAGAAACACTGAAGCTTTCTTT. The chain recombines TRBV29-1 with TRBJ1-1; D remains ambiguous. This CDR3 has 12 amino acids. V was shortened by 7 bases and J by 2 bases, with 11 bases between the two germline ends. Germline V lookup: CDR1 SQVTM, CDR2 ANQGSEA.

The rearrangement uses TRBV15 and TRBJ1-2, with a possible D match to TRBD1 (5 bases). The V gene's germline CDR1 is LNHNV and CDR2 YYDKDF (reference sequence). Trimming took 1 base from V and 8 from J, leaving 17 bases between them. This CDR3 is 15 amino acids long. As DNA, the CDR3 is TGTGCCACCAGCAGAGGTATGGCAGGGTCGTCCGGCTACACCTTC. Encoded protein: CATSRGMAGSSGYTF.

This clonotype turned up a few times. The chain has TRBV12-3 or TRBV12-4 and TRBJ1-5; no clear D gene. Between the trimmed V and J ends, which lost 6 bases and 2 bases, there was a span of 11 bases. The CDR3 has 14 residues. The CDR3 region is CASSSIQGNQPQHF. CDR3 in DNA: TGTGCCAGCAGCTCGATCCAGGGCAATCAGCCCCAGCATTTT.

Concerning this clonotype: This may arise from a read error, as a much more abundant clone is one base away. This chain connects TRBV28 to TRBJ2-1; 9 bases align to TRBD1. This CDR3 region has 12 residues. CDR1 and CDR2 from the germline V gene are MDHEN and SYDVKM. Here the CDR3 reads CAGSQDRGEQFF. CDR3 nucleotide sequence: TGTGCCGGCAGCCAGGACAGGGGTGAGCAGTTCTTC.

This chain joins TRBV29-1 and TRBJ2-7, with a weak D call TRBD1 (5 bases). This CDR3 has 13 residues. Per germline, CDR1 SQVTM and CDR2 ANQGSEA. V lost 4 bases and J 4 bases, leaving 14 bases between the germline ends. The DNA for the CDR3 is TGCAGCGTTGGTAGGGGAAGTCCTTACGAGCAGTACTTC. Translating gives CSVGRGSPYEQYF.